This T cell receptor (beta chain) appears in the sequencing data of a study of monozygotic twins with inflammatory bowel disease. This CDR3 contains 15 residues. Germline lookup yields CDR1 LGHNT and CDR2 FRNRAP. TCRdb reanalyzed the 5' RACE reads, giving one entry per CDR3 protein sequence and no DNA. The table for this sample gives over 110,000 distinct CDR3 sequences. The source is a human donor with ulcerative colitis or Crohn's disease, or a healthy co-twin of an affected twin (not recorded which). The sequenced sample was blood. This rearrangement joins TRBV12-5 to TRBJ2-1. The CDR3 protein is CASGLEDEGNNEQFF.